The clone carrying this T cell receptor (beta chain) came up once. This sample is part of a study of blood T cell repertoires in COVID-19. As for the study in general: Nucleic acid was either cDNA or gDNA, and it came from T cells, B-cell-depleted T cells, or PBMCs.

The data were produced by immunoSEQ multiplex PCR, yet TCRdb's version contains in-frame clones alone and is incomplete. This sample has about 280,000 clones, with approximately 85% found just once. The specimen was peripheral blood. The clonotype originates from a human donor in a cohort sampled during active COVID-19.

The CDR3 sequence: CATSVGVDTGELFF. The CDR3 region has the DNA TGTGCCACCAGTGTTGGAGTTGACACCGGGGAGCTGTTTTTT. The rearrangement joins TRBV24-1 to TRBJ2-2; D call uncertain. CDR1 and CDR2 (germline): KGHDR, SFDVKD. Trimming took off 5 bases at V and 3 bases at J, with 9 bases between the two ends. This CDR3 comprises 14 residues.